This T cell receptor beta chain was retrieved from a study of OX40 agonist ivuxolimab in advanced cancers. Study as a whole: Patients were dosed intravenously with ivuxolimab at 0.01 to 10 mg/kg every 2 weeks.

The CDR3 sequence is 14 residues long. V lost 7 bases and J lost 7, with 17 bases in between. Per the germline V gene, CDR1 is MNHEY and CDR2 is SMNVEV (reference sequence). Generated by immunoSEQ multiplex PCR, the TCRdb table keeps only in-frame clones and is missing some. Altogether about 20,000 clones are present, 70% to 90% being singletons, with the ten largest covering 13%. General study results and limits: At doses 0.1 to 3.0 mg/kg, CD4+ and CD8+ clones expanded. Compared with CD4+, CD8+ T cells on average had more expanded clones.

Concerning this clone itself: Its antigen remains unidentified.

The receptor comes from an adult with an advanced solid tumor such as melanoma, head and neck, liver or kidney cancer. The source was CD4+ or CD8+ T cells sorted from blood, collected in a trial of the OX40 agonist ivuxolimab. The chain has TRBV27 and TRBJ2-1; either TRBD1 or TRBD2 may supply D (6 bases each). CDR3 nucleotide sequence: TGTGCCAGCACCCCCATAGGGGGAGGTAATGAGCAGTTCTTC. Translating it yields CASTPIGGGNEQFF.